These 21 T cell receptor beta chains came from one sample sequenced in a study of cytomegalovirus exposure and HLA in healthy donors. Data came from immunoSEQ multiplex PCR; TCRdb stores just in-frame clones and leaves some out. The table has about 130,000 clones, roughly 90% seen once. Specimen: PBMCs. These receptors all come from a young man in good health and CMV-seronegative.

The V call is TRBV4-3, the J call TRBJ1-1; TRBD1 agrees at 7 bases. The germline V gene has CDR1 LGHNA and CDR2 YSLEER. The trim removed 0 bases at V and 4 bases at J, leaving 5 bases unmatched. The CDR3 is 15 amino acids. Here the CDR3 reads CASSQDLRGLTEAFF. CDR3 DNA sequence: TGCGCCAGCAGCCAAGATCTAAGGGGGCTCACTGAAGCTTTCTTT.

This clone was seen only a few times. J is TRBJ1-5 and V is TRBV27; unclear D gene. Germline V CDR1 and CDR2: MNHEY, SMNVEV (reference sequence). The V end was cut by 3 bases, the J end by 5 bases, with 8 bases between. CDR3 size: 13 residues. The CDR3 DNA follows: TGTGCCAGCAGTTTGATGGTAGATCAGCCCCAGCATTTT. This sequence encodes CASSLMVDQPQHF.

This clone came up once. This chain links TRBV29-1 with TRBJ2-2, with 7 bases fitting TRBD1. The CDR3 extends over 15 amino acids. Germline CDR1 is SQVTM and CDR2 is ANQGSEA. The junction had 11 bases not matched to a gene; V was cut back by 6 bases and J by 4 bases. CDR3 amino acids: CSVTVQGGATGELFF. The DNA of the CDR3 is TGCAGCGTGACCGTGCAAGGGGGCGCCACCGGGGAGCTGTTTTTT.

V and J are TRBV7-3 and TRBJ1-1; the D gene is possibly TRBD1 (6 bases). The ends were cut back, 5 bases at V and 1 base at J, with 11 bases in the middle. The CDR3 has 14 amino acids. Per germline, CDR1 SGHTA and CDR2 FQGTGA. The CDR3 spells CASSRGQPNTEAFF. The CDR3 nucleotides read TGTGCCAGCAGCAGAGGACAGCCGAACACTGAAGCTTTCTTT.

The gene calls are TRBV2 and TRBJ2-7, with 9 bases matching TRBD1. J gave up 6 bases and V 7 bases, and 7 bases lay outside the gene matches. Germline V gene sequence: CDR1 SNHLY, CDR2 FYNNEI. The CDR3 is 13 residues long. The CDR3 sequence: CASKGTGSSEQYF. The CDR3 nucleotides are TGTGCCAGCAAAGGGACAGGGAGTAGCGAGCAGTACTTC. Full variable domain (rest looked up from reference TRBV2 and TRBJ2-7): EPEVTQTPSHQVTQMGQEVILRCVPISNHLYFYWYRQILGQKVEFLVSFYNNEISEKSEIFDDQFSVERPDGSNFTLKIRSTKLEDSAMYFCASKGTGSSEQYFGPGTRLTVT.

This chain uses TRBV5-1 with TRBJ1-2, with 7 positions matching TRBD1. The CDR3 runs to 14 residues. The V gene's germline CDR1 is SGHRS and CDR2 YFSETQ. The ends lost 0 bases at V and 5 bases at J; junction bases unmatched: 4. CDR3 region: CASSLESRGYGYTF. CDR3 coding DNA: TGCGCCAGCAGCTTGGAGAGCAGGGGGTATGGCTACACCTTC.

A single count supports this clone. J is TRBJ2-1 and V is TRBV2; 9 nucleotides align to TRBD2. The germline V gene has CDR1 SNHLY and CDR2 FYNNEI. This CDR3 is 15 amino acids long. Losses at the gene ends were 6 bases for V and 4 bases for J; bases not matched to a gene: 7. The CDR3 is CASRVSGRMYNEQFF. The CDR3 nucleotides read TGTGCCAGCAGGGTTAGCGGGAGAATGTACAATGAGCAGTTCTTC.

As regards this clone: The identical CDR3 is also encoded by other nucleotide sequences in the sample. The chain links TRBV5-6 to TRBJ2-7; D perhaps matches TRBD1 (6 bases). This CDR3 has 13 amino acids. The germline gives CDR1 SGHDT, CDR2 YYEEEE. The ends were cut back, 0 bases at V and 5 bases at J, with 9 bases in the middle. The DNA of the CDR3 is TGTGCCAGCAGCTTGGGTCAGGGGAACGAGCAGTACTTC. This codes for CASSLGQGNEQYF. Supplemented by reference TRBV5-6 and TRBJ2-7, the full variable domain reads DAGVTQSPTHLIKTRGQQVTLRCSPKSGHDTVSWYQQALGQGPQFIFQYYEEEERQRGNFPDRFSGHQFPNYSSELNVNALLLGDSALYLCASSLGQGNEQYFGPGTRLTVT.

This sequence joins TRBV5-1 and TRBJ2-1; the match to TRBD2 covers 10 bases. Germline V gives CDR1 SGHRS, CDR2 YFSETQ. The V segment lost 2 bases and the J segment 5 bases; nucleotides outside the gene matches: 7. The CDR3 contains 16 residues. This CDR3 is CASSLSPSGSNNEQFF. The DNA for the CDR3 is TGCGCCAGCAGCTTATCCCCTAGCGGGAGCAACAATGAGCAGTTCTTC.

The CDR3 DNA is TGTGCCAGCAGCGGGGCGCTGGAGACAGGGTCCCCCAATGAGCAGTTCTTC. Amino acid sequence: CASSGALETGSPNEQFF. This sequence joins TRBV21-1 and TRBJ2-1; TRBD1 was called by the table and not checked on the DNA. TRBV21-1 corresponds to a pseudogene. This CDR3 spans 17 amino acids.

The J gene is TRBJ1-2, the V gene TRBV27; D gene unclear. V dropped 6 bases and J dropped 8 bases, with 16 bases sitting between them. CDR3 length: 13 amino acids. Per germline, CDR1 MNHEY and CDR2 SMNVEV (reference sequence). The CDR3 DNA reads TGTGCCAGCAGACCTCATATGGCGGGAGGCTACACCTTC. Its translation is CASRPHMAGGYTF.

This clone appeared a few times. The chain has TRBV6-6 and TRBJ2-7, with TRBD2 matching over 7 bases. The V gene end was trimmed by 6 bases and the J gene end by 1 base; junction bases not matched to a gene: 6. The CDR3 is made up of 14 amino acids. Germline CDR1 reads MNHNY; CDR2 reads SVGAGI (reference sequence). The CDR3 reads CASRELAESYEQYF. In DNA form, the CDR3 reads TGTGCCAGCAGGGAGCTAGCGGAGTCCTACGAGCAGTACTTC.

CDR3 residues: CASSDIGYTF. As DNA, the CDR3 is TGTGCCAGCAGTGATATTGGCTACACCTTC. The chain carries TRBV6-1 and TRBJ1-2; D not certain. The germline CDR1 and CDR2 sequences are MNHNS and SASEGT. Trimming removed 3 bases from V and 7 bases from J, with 3 bases in between. This CDR3 is 10 amino acids long.

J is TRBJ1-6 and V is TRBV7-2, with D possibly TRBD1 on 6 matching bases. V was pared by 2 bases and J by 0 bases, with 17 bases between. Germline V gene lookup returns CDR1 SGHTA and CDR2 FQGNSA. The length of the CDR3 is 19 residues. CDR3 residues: CASSLSRGRGSSYNSPLHF. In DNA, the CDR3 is TGTGCCAGCAGCTTAAGTCGGGGCAGGGGCAGCTCCTATAATTCACCCCTCCACTTT.

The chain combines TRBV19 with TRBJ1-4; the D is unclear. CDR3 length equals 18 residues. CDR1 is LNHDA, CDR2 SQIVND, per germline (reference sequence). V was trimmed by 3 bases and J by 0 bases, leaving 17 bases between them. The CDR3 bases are TGTGCCAGTAGTATGAAACTGAAGTCGTATGCAACTAATGAAAAACTGTTTTTT. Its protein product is CASSMKLKSYATNEKLFF.

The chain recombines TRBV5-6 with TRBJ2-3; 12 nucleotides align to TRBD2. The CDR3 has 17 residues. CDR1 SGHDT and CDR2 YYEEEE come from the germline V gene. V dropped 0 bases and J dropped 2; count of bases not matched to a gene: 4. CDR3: CASSLALAGGPTDTQYF. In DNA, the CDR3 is TGTGCCAGCAGCTTGGCGCTAGCGGGAGGGCCCACAGATACGCAGTATTTT.

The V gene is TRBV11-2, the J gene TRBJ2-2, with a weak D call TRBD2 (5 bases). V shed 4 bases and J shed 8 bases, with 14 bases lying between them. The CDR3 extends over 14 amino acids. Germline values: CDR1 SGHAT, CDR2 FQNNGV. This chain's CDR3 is CASSSGLSPGELFF. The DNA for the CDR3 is TGTGCCAGCAGCTCCGGACTGAGCCCAGGGGAGCTGTTTTTT. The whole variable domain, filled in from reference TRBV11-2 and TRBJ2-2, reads EAGVAQSPRYKIIEKRQSVAFWCNPISGHATLYWYQQILGQGPKLLIQFQNNGVVDDSQLPKDRFSAERLKGVDSTLKIQPAKLEDSAVYLCASSSGLSPGELFFGEGSRLTVL.

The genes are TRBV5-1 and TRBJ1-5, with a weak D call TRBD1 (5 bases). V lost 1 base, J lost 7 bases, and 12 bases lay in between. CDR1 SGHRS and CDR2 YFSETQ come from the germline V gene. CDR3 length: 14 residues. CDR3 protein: CASSLWQGGQPQHF. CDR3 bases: TGCGCCAGCAGCTTGTGGCAGGGAGGGCAGCCCCAGCATTTT.

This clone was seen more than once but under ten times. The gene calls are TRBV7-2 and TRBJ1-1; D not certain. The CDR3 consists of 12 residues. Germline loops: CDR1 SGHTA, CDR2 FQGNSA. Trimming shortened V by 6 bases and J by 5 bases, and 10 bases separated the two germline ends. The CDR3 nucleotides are TGTGCCAGCAGACCGCCGGGGACTGAAGCTTTCTTT. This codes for CASRPPGTEAFF.

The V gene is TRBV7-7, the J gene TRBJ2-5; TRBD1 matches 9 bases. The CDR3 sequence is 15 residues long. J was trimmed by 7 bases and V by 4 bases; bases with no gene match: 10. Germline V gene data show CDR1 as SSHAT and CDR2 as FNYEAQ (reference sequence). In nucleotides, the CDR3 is TGTGCCAGCAGCTCAGGACAGGGGTCAGGGTGGACCCAGTACTTC. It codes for CASSSGQGSGWTQYF. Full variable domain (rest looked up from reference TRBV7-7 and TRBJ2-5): GAGVSQSPRYKVTKRGQDVTLRCDPISSHATLYWYQQALGQGPEFLTYFNYEAQPDKSGLPSDRFSAERPEGSISTLTIQRTEQRDSAMYRCASSSGQGSGWTQYFGPGTRLLVL.

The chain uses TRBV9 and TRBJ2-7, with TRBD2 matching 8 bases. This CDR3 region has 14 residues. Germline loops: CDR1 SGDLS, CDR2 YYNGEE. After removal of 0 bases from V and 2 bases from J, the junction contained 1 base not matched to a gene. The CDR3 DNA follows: TGTGCCAGCAGCGTAGAGGGACTAGCCTACGAGCAGTACTTC. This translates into CASSVEGLAYEQYF.